The entry below gives a single T cell receptor (beta chain) sequence along with its context. This entry comes from a study of blood T cell repertoires in COVID-19. Study-wide background: T cells, B-cell-depleted T cells, or PBMCs supplied cDNA or gDNA.

Original analysis: Counts of nucleated cells, estimated from reference gene primer amplification, were obtained. The table came from immunoSEQ multiplex PCR; TCRdb's copy has only in-frame clones and leaves some out. The V and J calls and the clone size are those of that table, but D and trimming were determined from the DNA. The top ten clones hold roughly 28% of a sample with about 74,000 clones, roughly 84% of them seen once. CDR1 is MNHNY, CDR2 SVGAGI, per germline (reference sequence). The V and J ends lost 5 bases and 7 bases, in that order; junction bases with no gene match: 8. The CDR3 runs to 14 residues.

This clonotype originated in a woman of 80 years or more with active or convalescent COVID-19. The J gene is TRBJ1-5, the V gene TRBV6-6, with 7 bases lining up with TRBD1. The material sequenced was peripheral blood. The CDR3 loop is CASSPPGGEQPQHF. The CDR3 DNA follows: TGTGCCAGCAGTCCCCCAGGGGGTGAACAGCCCCAGCATTTT.